What follows are 6 T cell receptor beta chains derived from one specimen sequenced in a study of blood T cell repertoires in COVID-19. The repertoire was sequenced with immunoSEQ multiplex PCR; TCRdb's copy has only in-frame clones and lacks some. The sample shows about 190,000 clones, more than 60% of them seen only once. The sequencing sample was made of peripheral blood. The source of these receptors is a woman aged 50 to 65 with acute or convalescent COVID-19.

This chain joins TRBV7-8 and TRBJ1-2; TRBD1 might be the D (5 bases). V lost 0 bases and J 5 bases, leaving 10 bases between the germline ends. The CDR3 is made up of 14 amino acids. The germline V gene has CDR1 SGHVS and CDR2 FQNEAQ. Written as DNA, the CDR3 is TGTGCCAGCAGCTTAGCGGCAGGGCAGTATGGCTACACCTTC. Translation gives CASSLAAGQYGYTF.

This clone was recorded a few times. This chain uses TRBV4-2 with TRBJ2-3; 9 bases fit TRBD1. The trim removed 4 bases at V and 0 bases at J, leaving 5 bases unmatched. Germline lookup yields CDR1 LGHNA and CDR2 YNFKEQ. The CDR3 is 16 amino acids. In DNA form, the CDR3 reads TGTGCCAGCAGCCCGGAACAGGGGGCTAGCACAGATACGCAGTATTTT. This translates into CASSPEQGASTDTQYF.

CDR3 DNA: TGCGCCAGCAGCTTGGCAGGAATGGGCAATCAGCCCCAGCATTTT. This codes for CASSLAGMGNQPQHF. The chain combines TRBV5-1 with TRBJ1-5; D is unclear. The CDR3 contains 15 residues. Germline assignment: CDR1 SGHRS and CDR2 YFSETQ. Deletions cut 0 bases from V and 2 bases from J, with 9 bases between.

The gene calls are TRBV3-1 (or the pseudogene TRBV3-2) and TRBJ2-1; 14 positions agree with TRBD2. V lost 0 bases, J lost 10 bases, and 8 bases stayed unmatched. The CDR3 is made up of 17 amino acids. The germline V gene has CDR1 LGHDT and CDR2 YNNKEL (reference sequence). The CDR3 region is CASSQDTGTSGGREQFF. The CDR3 DNA follows: TGTGCCAGCAGCCAAGATACCGGGACTAGCGGGGGTCGGGAGCAGTTCTTC.

This chain connects TRBV9 to TRBJ2-1; 10 positions match TRBD2. V lost 4 bases to trimming and J lost 4 bases; unmatched junction nucleotides: 5. CDR1 is SGDLS and CDR2 is YYNGEE in the germline V gene. The length of the CDR3 is 15 residues. The DNA for the CDR3 is TGTGCCAGCAGCATCGGACTAGCGGAGTACAATGAGCAGTTCTTC. Its translation is CASSIGLAEYNEQFF.

V is TRBV9 and J is TRBJ2-5; 9 nucleotides match TRBD1. The V gene's germline CDR1 is SGDLS and CDR2 YYNGEE. The CDR3 has 15 amino acids. V shed 3 bases and J 5 bases; nucleotides not matched to a gene: 8. The CDR3 sequence is CASSAQGAGIETQYF. DNA for the CDR3: TGTGCCAGCAGCGCACAGGGGGCCGGGATTGAGACCCAGTACTTC.